A selection of T cell receptor beta chains follows, all from one sample in a study of graft-versus-host responses after intestinal transplantation. No antigen has been assigned to these receptors. Only in-frame clones appear in the TCRdb table, and some are missing; sequencing was by immunoSEQ multiplex PCR. This sample has 45,000 to 60,000 clones, with roughly 91% found just once. Material: unstimulated CD4+ T cells sorted from spleen or lymph node cells, obtained before transplant. Every receptor here comes from a human donor who was the organ donor for an intestinal transplant. Each CDR3 is given with its conserved first and last residue. Each record gives: CDR3 protein, CDR3 DNA, J gene, V gene, D gene, clone size. The D gene is left open where the match is weak. Clone size is shown for a subset of rows, as once, few, many or a class of expanded clone.

CASSFRSSRTSGSYEQYF TGTGCCAGCAGTTTCCGGAGTTCTAGGACTAGCGGGAGCTACGAGCAGTACTTC TRBJ2-7 TRBV27 TRBD2 once
CASSVDSGTGGVGYTF TGTGCCAGCAGCGTGGACTCCGGGACAGGGGGCGTTGGCTACACCTTC TRBJ1-2 TRBV9 TRBD1 -
CASSQDGTGRQPQHF TGCGCCAGCAGCCAAGACGGGACAGGGCGTCAGCCCCAGCATTTT TRBJ1-5 TRBV4-1 TRBD1 -
CASSLGAATNEKLFF TGTGCCAGCAGCTTAGGGGCAGCAACTAATGAAAAACTGTTTTTT TRBJ1-4 TRBV11-1 - -
CASSFYVETQYF TGTGCCAGCAGCTTTTACGTGGAGACCCAGTACTTC TRBJ2-5 TRBV7-2 - -
CASSQGAGSNYGYTF TGCGCCAGCAGCCAAGGAGCAGGGTCTAACTATGGCTACACCTTC TRBJ1-2 TRBV4-3 - -
CASSGTGGGNTIYF TGTGCCAGCAGTGGGACAGGAGGTGGAAACACCATATATTTT TRBJ1-3 TRBV6-1 TRBD1 -
CASSVEQGTHEQFF TGTGCCAGCAGCGTAGAACAGGGAACCCATGAGCAGTTCTTC TRBJ2-1 TRBV9 - -
CASRLAGNQETQYF TGTGCCAGCAGACTAGCGGGAAATCAAGAGACCCAGTACTTC TRBJ2-5 TRBV28 TRBD2 -
CASGGTSGRGEQYF TGTGCCAGCGGCGGGACTAGCGGGAGGGGGGAGCAGTACTTC TRBJ2-7 TRBV28 TRBD2 -
CASSRGPNVGETQYF TGTGCCAGCAGCAGGGGACCTAACGTGGGAGAGACCCAGTACTTC TRBJ2-5 TRBV7-2 - -
CASSQSGTSVRETQYF TGTGCCAGCAGCCAGAGCGGGACTAGCGTCCGGGAGACCCAGTACTTC TRBJ2-5 TRBV11-3 TRBD2 -
CASSLREGRYEKLFF TGTGCCAGCAGCTTAAGGGAAGGGCGCTATGAAAAACTGTTTTTT TRBJ1-4 TRBV7-6 - -
CASSLGTSGFEQYF TGCGCCAGCAGCTTGGGGACTAGCGGGTTCGAGCAGTACTTC TRBJ2-7 TRBV5-1 TRBD2 -
CASSHNRPIDNEQFF TGTGCCAGCAGCCACAATAGGCCTATCGACAATGAGCAGTTCTTC TRBJ2-1 TRBV6-6 - -
CASSLGASGSSYEQYF TGTGCCAGCAGCTTAGGGGCTAGCGGGAGCTCCTACGAGCAGTACTTC TRBJ2-7 TRBV7-9 TRBD2 once
CASSLTGGYGYTF TGTGCCAGCAGTTTGACAGGGGGCTATGGCTACACCTTC TRBJ1-2 TRBV28 TRBD1 few
CASSQAGWSTDTQYF TGTGCCAGCAGCCAGGCGGGATGGAGCACAGATACGCAGTATTTT TRBJ2-3 TRBV14 - -
CASSPQGDPNQPQHF TGTGCCAGCAGCCCCCAGGGGGACCCTAATCAGCCCCAGCATTTT TRBJ1-5 TRBV5-6 TRBD1 -
CASSLGILDTEAFF TGCGCCAGCAGCTTGGGGATTCTTGACACTGAAGCTTTCTTT TRBJ1-1 TRBV5-1 - -
CASSRREETQYF TGCGCCAGCAGTCGGAGGGAAGAGACCCAGTACTTC TRBJ2-5 TRBV5-1 - -
CASSLPSGSPGDTQYF TGTGCCAGCAGCTTACCTAGCGGGAGTCCCGGGGATACGCAGTATTTT TRBJ2-3 TRBV7-9 TRBD2 once
CASSLWAPIRQGTYEQYF TGTGCCAGCAGTTTATGGGCCCCAATCCGACAGGGCACCTACGAGCAGTACTTC TRBJ2-7 TRBV28 TRBD1 -
CASSNGGGEKLFF TGTGCCAGCAGTAACGGTGGTGGTGAAAAACTGTTTTTT TRBJ1-4 TRBV28 - -
CASSIVVGTPYEQYF TGTGCCAGTAGTATAGTGGTCGGGACACCGTACGAGCAGTACTTC TRBJ2-7 TRBV19 - -
CASSLRGLPTDTQYF TGTGCCAGCAGCTTACGTGGACTCCCCACAGATACGCAGTATTTT TRBJ2-3 TRBV7-6 - once
CASALAGEADTQYF TGTGCCAGCGCCCTCGCGGGAGAAGCAGATACGCAGTATTTT TRBJ2-3 TRBV7-3 TRBD2 -
CASSLALAGGLYEQYF TGTGCCAGCAGTTTAGCCCTAGCGGGAGGTCTCTACGAGCAGTACTTC TRBJ2-7 TRBV28 TRBD2 -
CASSPGVSYNEQFF TGTGCCAGCAGCCCGGGAGTTTCCTACAATGAGCAGTTCTTC TRBJ2-1 TRBV11-2 - few
CASSRTGGVGGTQYF TGTGCCAGCAGTCGCACAGGGGGCGTTGGGGGTACGCAGTATTTT TRBJ2-3 TRBV28 TRBD1 -